The rows below give T cell receptor beta chains drawn from one sample of a study of blood T cells in healthy people across ages. TCRdb used MiXCR to reprocess the 5' RACE reads, holding one entry per CDR3 protein. Here the sample spans over 1,500,000 distinct CDR3 sequences, approximately 40% being singletons. The source material was blood. These receptors came from a human donor in good health. The CDR3 runs from the conserved cysteine through the conserved F or W. The D gene is left open where the match is weak. The size field is filled for only some rows; it gives once, few, many or a size class.

TRBV29-1,TRBD2,.,TRBJ2-3,CSVPLQGLAGIYTDTRYF,TGCAGCGTTCCCCTCCAGGGACTAGCGGGGATTTACACAGATACGCGGTATTTT
TRBV29-1,.,.,TRBJ2-3,CSVPLGGASSGKDTQYF,TGCAGCGTCCCCCTAGGGGGGGCTAGCTCTGGGAAAGATACGCAGTATTTT
TRBV28,TRBD1,.,TRBJ2-7,CAGSRQGTSREQYF,TGTGCCGGCAGTCGACAGGGAACAAGCCGCGAGCAGTACTTC
TRBV2,.,.,TRBJ2-3,CASTARQTTDTQYF,TGTGCCAGCACCGCCCGACAGACTACAGATACGCAGTATTTT
TRBV6-5,.,.,TRBJ2-1,CASLGVGSNEQFF,TGTGCCAGCTTGGGGGTAGGGAGCAATGAGCAGTTCTTC
TRBV4-3,TRBD2,.,TRBJ2-1,CASSQKGPTSGGALQFF,TGCGCCAGCAGCCAAAAGGGACCAACTAGCGGGGGGGCCCTGCAGTTCTTC
TRBV27,TRBD1,.,TRBJ1-5,CASSLTGVNQPQHF,TGTGCCAGCAGTCTAACAGGGGTCAATCAGCCCCAGCATTTT
TRBV18,.,few,TRBJ1-6,CASSPEGQGRHSPLHF,TGTGCCAGCTCACCAGAAGGTCAAGGGCGGCATTCACCCCTCCACTTT
TRBV6-5,.,.,TRBJ1-2,CASGDFGGSYGYTF,TGTGCCAGCGGGGACTTTGGGGGATCATATGGCTACACCTTC
TRBV7-2,.,few,TRBJ1-4,CASSEGPYNEKLFF,TGTGCCAGCAGCGAAGGACCTTATAATGAAAAACTGTTTTTT
TRBV7-2,.,.,TRBJ2-3,CASSFQSGLTDTQYF,TGTGCCAGCAGCTTCCAGAGCGGCCTCACAGATACGCAGTATTTT
TRBV12-3/TRBV12-4,.,.,TRBJ2-1,CASSFPSNRVGSNEQFF,TGTGCCAGCAGTTTCCCCTCCAACAGGGTTGGGTCCAATGAGCAGTTCTTC
TRBV15,.,few,TRBJ2-3,CATSRTRASPGDTQYF,TGTGCCACCAGCAGAACCAGGGCCTCACCGGGGGATACGCAGTATTTT
TRBV7-2,.,.,TRBJ1-1,CASKLWSNTEAFF,TGTGCCAGCAAACTGTGGTCGAACACTGAAGCTTTCTTT
TRBV9,TRBD2,.,TRBJ2-1,CASSPRLAGGADEQFF,TGTGCCAGCAGCCCCCGTCTAGCGGGGGGGGCGGATGAGCAGTTCTTC
TRBV18,TRBD1,.,TRBJ2-5,CASSPRQGMGETQYF,TGTGCCAGCTCGCCCAGACAGGGGATGGGAGAGACCCAGTACTTC
TRBV5-5,.,.,TRBJ1-1,CASSSLGLQTEAFF,TGTGCCAGCAGCTCCTTGGGGTTGCAAACTGAAGCTTTCTTT
TRBV24-1,.,.,TRBJ2-5,CATSDPKDYTQETQYF,TGTGCCACCAGTGATCCGAAGGACTACACGCAAGAGACCCAGTACTTC
TRBV5-4,TRBD1,.,TRBJ1-2,CASSIGTDHDTF,TGTGCCAGCAGCATAGGGACAGACCATGACACCTTC
TRBV7-9,TRBD1,few,TRBJ2-1,CASSSAGQADEQFF,TGTGCCAGCAGCTCCGCTGGACAGGCCGATGAGCAGTTCTTC
TRBV12-3/TRBV12-4,TRBD1,.,TRBJ1-3,CASSQGQGAVIYF,TGTGCCAGCAGTCAAGGACAGGGGGCGGTCATATATTTT
TRBV4-2,TRBD1,few,TRBJ2-7,CASSQEGQGSYEQYF,TGTGCCAGCAGCCAAGAGGGACAGGGATCTTACGAGCAGTACTTC
TRBV12-3/TRBV12-4,.,.,TRBJ2-5,CASSFQSQETQYF,TGTGCCAGCAGTTTTCAGAGCCAAGAGACCCAGTACTTC
TRBV10-3,TRBD2,few,TRBJ2-7,CAISGLAGGPYEQYF,TGTGCCATCAGTGGTCTAGCGGGGGGGCCGTACGAGCAGTACTTC
TRBV25-1,.,.,TRBJ1-1,CASSEGGREAFF,TGTGCCAGCAGTGAGGGAGGCAGGGAAGCTTTCTTT
TRBV10-3,TRBD2,.,TRBJ2-7,CAILNLAGGEQYF,TGTGCCATCCTGAACTTAGCGGGGGGCGAGCAGTACTTC
TRBV4-2,TRBD2,once,TRBJ2-1,CASSQAGGQWNEQFF,TGTGCCAGCAGCCAAGCGGGGGGGCAATGGAATGAGCAGTTCTTC
TRBV3-1,.,.,TRBJ2-5,CASSQDLEVGYF,TGTGCCAGCAGCCAAGATCTGGAAGTAGGGTACTTC
TRBV20-1,.,few,TRBJ2-5,CSAWGTSAGETQYF,TGCAGTGCTTGGGGGACAAGCGCGGGGGAGACCCAGTACTTC
TRBV12-3/TRBV12-4,.,.,TRBJ1-1,CASSLDHREAFF,TGCGCCAGCAGTTTAGACCATCGTGAAGCTTTCTTT
TRBV19,TRBD1,.,TRBJ1-1,CASSFRGRFTEAFF,TGTGCCAGTAGTTTTAGGGGGCGATTCACTGAAGCTTTCTTT
TRBV4-3,.,.,TRBJ2-1,CASSQDLFEGEQFF,TGCGCCAGCAGCCAAGATCTATTTGAGGGTGAGCAGTTCTTC
TRBV15,.,few,TRBJ2-5,CATSRDPQQETQYF,TGTGCCACCAGCAGAGATCCCCAGCAAGAGACCCAGTACTTC
TRBV10-3,.,many,TRBJ2-7,CAISESSGGEQYF,TGTGCCATCAGTGAGTCTTCGGGCGGCGAGCAGTACTTC
TRBV10-3,TRBD2,few,TRBJ2-5,CAISTSGGAGETQYF,TGTGCCATCTCGACTAGCGGGGGGGCAGGAGAGACCCAGTACTTC
TRBV27,TRBD1,.,TRBJ1-2,CASRQGGAGGYTF,TGTGCCAGCAGACAAGGGGGCGCCGGTGGCTACACCTTC
TRBV6-1,.,.,TRBJ2-3,CASSPGRPNIIIPDTQYF,TGTGCCAGCAGCCCCGGACGACCAAATATTATCATCCCAGATACGCAGTATTTT
TRBV20-1,TRBD2,few,TRBJ2-3,CSAPAGGATDTQYF,TGCAGTGCCCCGGCCGGGGGGGCAACAGATACGCAGTATTTT
TRBV7-3,TRBD1,.,TRBJ1-1,CASEIQGGTEAFF,TGTGCCAGCGAAATACAGGGGGGAACTGAAGCTTTCTTT
TRBV20-1,.,.,TRBJ1-5,CSATSPGRNQPQHF,TGCAGTGCTACCTCCCCGGGGCGCAATCAGCCCCAGCATTTT
TRBV5-5,TRBD1,few,TRBJ2-7,CASSLAATGVYEQYF,TGTGCCAGCAGCTTGGCGGCGACAGGGGTATACGAGCAGTACTTC
TRBV12-3/TRBV12-4,.,.,TRBJ1-2,CASSFGTAETYGYTF,TGTGCCAGCAGTTTCGGGACCGCCGAAACCTATGGCTACACCTTC
TRBV5-6,TRBD1,once,TRBJ2-2,CASSLIDRGVTGELFF,TGTGCCAGCAGCTTGATCGACAGGGGGGTGACCGGGGAGCTGTTTTTT
TRBV5-1,TRBD1,few,TRBJ2-1,CASTDGTAVSEQFF,TGCGCCAGCACTGACGGGACAGCGGTCTCTGAGCAGTTCTTC
TRBV11-3,TRBD1,.,TRBJ2-7,CASCPGQENYEQYF,TGTGCCAGCTGCCCGGGACAGGAGAACTACGAGCAGTACTTC
TRBV20-1,.,few,TRBJ2-7,CSAREASAEQYF,TGCAGTGCTAGAGAGGCCAGCGCCGAGCAGTACTTC
TRBV12-3/TRBV12-4,TRBD1,few,TRBJ2-4,CASTTTGENIQYF,TGTGCCAGCACCACGACAGGGGAGAACATTCAGTACTTC
TRBV5-1,TRBD1,.,TRBJ2-1,CASRNRTGGFGVQFF,TGCGCCAGCAGAAACCGGACAGGGGGCTTCGGTGTGCAGTTCTTC
TRBV5-1,.,few,TRBJ2-5,CASSLRGAPETQYF,TGCGCCAGCAGCTTGCGGGGGGCGCCGGAGACCCAGTACTTC
TRBV29-1,.,few,TRBJ2-7,CSVVTGTGPYEQYF,TGCAGCGTGGTCACCGGGACGGGACCCTACGAGCAGTACTTC
TRBV6-2/TRBV6-3,.,few,TRBJ2-7,CASKEDVEKAYEQYF,TGTGCCAGCAAAGAAGATGTGGAAAAGGCCTACGAGCAGTACTTC